This record covers a single T cell receptor beta chain. This sample was taken from a study of OX40 agonist ivuxolimab in advanced cancers. Libraries were prepared by immunoSEQ multiplex PCR; TCRdb keeps only in-frame clonotypes and omits some of them. The repertoire holds about 110,000 clones, about nine tenths seen once, with more than 0.4% in the top ten. V lost 6 bases to trimming and J lost 2 bases, with 14 bases between them. Germline V gives CDR1 LNHDA, CDR2 SQIVND (reference sequence). The CDR3 spans 15 residues. The rearrangement uses TRBV19 and TRBJ1-5; D uncertain. This specimen was CD4+ or CD8+ T cells sorted from blood, taken in a trial of the OX40 agonist ivuxolimab. The receptor comes from an adult with an advanced solid tumor such as melanoma, head and neck, liver or kidney cancer. The CDR3 DNA reads as TGTGCCAGTAGGGTTGAAGGGAAGGGCAATCAGCCCCAGCATTTT. Translation gives CASRVEGKGNQPQHF.